Shown below are 32 T cell receptor beta chains from a single sample sequenced in a study of tumor-infiltrating lymphocytes in primary liver carcinoma (dated by TCRdb to about 2017). Sequencing was carried out with an Illumina HiSeq 2500. A constant-region primer and ProtoScript II reverse transcriptase were used to reverse-transcribe TCRbeta-specific cDNA from about 500 ng total RNA. The TCRbeta libraries were prepared through three rounds of nested multiplex PCR following a slightly modified ARM-PCR procedure. Each of the first two PCR rounds ran for approximately 9 cycles using multiplex TRBV1-TRBV30 forward primers together with a Cbeta reverse primer. TCRdb ran its own pipeline on the public reads, namely fastp trimming at Q25 and MiXCR clone calling, and kept in-frame beta chains. Records with the same CDR3 protein are collapsed into one entry carrying the most frequent genes and DNA. The sample table records roughly 100,000 distinct CDR3 sequences; roughly 80% of these occur just once. In total, the top ten clones hold 15% to 25% of the sample.

Without any cell sorting, total RNA and DNA were extracted together from roughly 21-30 mg of bulk tissue using the AllPrep DNA/RNA mini kit. Sample: liver tumor tissue from sampling region 3. The cell subset or site label corresponds to: tumor region T3, left-lateral pole. Source of these receptors: a man aged 40-49 years with primary liver carcinoma and hepatitis B virus infection.

To note about this clonotype: At one end, the junction sequence differs from germline, possibly due to a read error. This chain uses TRBV4-2 with TRBJ2-6; perhaps TRBD1 as D (5 bases). This CDR3 region has 16 residues. Germline assignment: CDR1 LGHNA and CDR2 YNFKEQ. CDR3 coding DNA: TGTGCCAGCAGCCAAGATGCGAGCTCTGGGGCCAACGTCCTGACATTC. This codes for CASSQDASSGANVLTF.

About this clonotype itself: The junction shows a germline mismatch at one end, possibly a read error. This chain links TRBV14 with TRBJ2-1; D is unresolved. CDR1 is SGHDN and CDR2 is FVKESK in the germline V gene. The CDR3 is 16 amino acids. This CDR3 is CAGSVVAGWVNNEQFF. CDR3 bases: TGTGCCGGCAGTGTCGTAGCTGGATGGGTAAACAATGAGCAGTTCTTC.

With regard to this clonotype: Sequence at one end of the junction differs from germline and may be a read error. The chain carries TRBV6-6 and TRBJ2-5, with D possibly TRBD2 on 6 matching bases. This CDR3 is built from 14 residues. The V gene's germline CDR1 is MNHNY and CDR2 SVGAGI (reference sequence). CDR3 residues: CVSSYSGDLGTQYF. The CDR3 nucleotides read TGTGTCAGCAGTTACTCTGGGGACTTAGGGACCCAGTACTTC.

Concerning this clonotype itself: Germline is not matched at one junction end, which may reflect a read error. The chain combines TRBV29-1 with TRBJ2-6; TRBD1 might be the D (5 bases). The CDR3 consists of 13 residues. Germline CDR1 is SQVTM and CDR2 is ANQGSEA. In DNA, the CDR3 is TGCAGCGTCGCAGGGTCTGGGGCCAAGGTCCTGACTTTC. It codes for CSVAGSGAKVLTF. The entire variable domain, with the rest obtained from reference TRBV29-1 and TRBJ2-6, is as follows: SAVISQKPSRDICQRGTSLTIQCQVDSQVTMMFWYRQQPGQSLTLIATANQGSEATYESGFVIDKFPISRPNLTFSTLTVSNMSPEDSSIYLCSVAGSGAKVLTFGAGSRLTVL.

Of note for this clonotype: A much larger clone differs by one base, so this may be a read error. The V call is TRBV5-1, the J call TRBJ2-1, with 8 bases fitting TRBD2. The CDR3 contains 15 residues. V lost 1 base, J lost 6 bases, and 6 bases stayed unmatched. Germline lookup yields CDR1 SGHRS and CDR2 YFSETQ. CDR3 DNA sequence: TGCGCCAGCAGCTTGATTATTAGCGGGACCAATGAGCAGTTCTTC. Translated: CASSLIISGTNEQFF.

The chain carries TRBV29-1 and TRBJ2-5; unclear D gene. CDR3 size: 12 residues. Germline CDR1 and CDR2: SQVTM and ANQGSEA. Deletions cut 8 bases from V and 9 bases from J, with 19 bases between. The CDR3 spells CSTATLQDAQYF. DNA for the CDR3: TGCAGCACCGCGACTTTACAAGATGCCCAGTACTTC.

On this clonotype: Mismatch with germline at one junction end may stem from a read error. The chain carries TRBV28 and TRBJ2-1; 8 bases are shared with TRBD1. CDR3 length: 14 residues. The germline CDR1 and CDR2 sequences are MDHEN and SYDVKM. This chain's CDR3 is CAGRPRDRLNEQFF. As DNA, the CDR3 is TGTGCCGGCAGGCCGCGGGACAGGCTTAATGAGCAGTTCTTC.

On this clonotype: Likely a read error: the CDR3 ends without its conserved phenylalanine or tryptophan. The genes are TRBV6-1 and TRBJ2-7, with 9 nucleotides matching TRBD1. The CDR3 totals 15 residues. Germline V gene data show CDR1 as MNHNS and CDR2 as SASEGT. CDR3: CAGSEGQGYSYEQYL. In nucleotides, the CDR3 is TGTGCCGGCAGTGAGGGACAGGGTTACTCCTACGAGCAGTACTTA.

A word on this clonotype: One end of the junction varies from germline; a read error may be responsible. The CDR3 loop is CASSFLAGGYNEQFF. The DNA for the CDR3 is TGTGCCAGCAGTTTCTTAGCGGGAGGGTACAATGAGCAATTCTTC. V gene TRBV6-5 combines with J gene TRBJ2-1; 11 nucleotides line up with TRBD2. The CDR3 runs to 15 residues. CDR1 MNHEY and CDR2 SVGAGI come from the germline V gene.

Details on this clonotype: One junction end does not reproduce the germline sequence, and a read error may be involved. The CDR3 nucleotides are TGCGCCAGTAGCCTTTCTGGGGGGGGAGGCACTGAAGTTTTCTTT. This gives the protein CASSLSGGGGTEVFF. The rearrangement links TRBV4-1 to TRBJ1-1, with D possibly matching TRBD1 (5 bases). The CDR3 runs 15 residues. Per the germline V gene, CDR1 is MGHRA and CDR2 is YSYEKL.

This clonotype was seen ten or more times. V gene TRBV28 combines with J gene TRBJ2-7; no clear D gene. The CDR3 extends over 12 amino acids. Trimming took off 2 bases at V and 6 bases at J, with 8 bases between the two ends. CDR1 is MDHEN and CDR2 is SYDVKM in the germline V gene. The CDR3 DNA reads TGTGCCAGCAGTTTAAACCCTGCCGAGCAGTACTTC. Translation: CASSLNPAEQYF.

On this clonotype: Germline is not matched at one junction end, which may reflect a read error. This chain joins TRBV10-1 and TRBJ1-1; unclear D gene. CDR3 length equals 12 residues. Germline loops: CDR1 WNHNN, CDR2 SYGVQD (reference sequence). The CDR3 region is CACSEMNTEAFF. CDR3 nucleotides: TGCGCCTGCAGTGAGATGAACACTGAAGCATTCTTT.

Comments on this clonotype: Mismatch with germline at one junction end may stem from a read error. The chain joins TRBV6-5 to TRBJ1-1; TRBD1 is a possible D gene (6 bases). This CDR3 region has 13 residues. The V gene's germline CDR1 is MNHEY and CDR2 SVGAGI. The CDR3 bases are TGTGTCAGCAGTAGGACAGAGGAAATAGAAGCTTTCTTT. It codes for CVSSRTEEIEAFF.

This clonotype occurred a few times. The V call is TRBV2, the J call TRBJ1-1; D gene unclear. Trimming took 5 bases from V and 7 from J, leaving 8 bases between them. The CDR3 spans 11 residues. The germline gives CDR1 SNHLY, CDR2 FYNNEI. The CDR3 DNA is TGTGCCAGCAGTTACGAGGATGAAGCTTTCTTT. This codes for CASSYEDEAFF. Full variable domain (remainder filled in from reference TRBV2 and TRBJ1-1): EPEVTQTPSHQVTQMGQEVILRCVPISNHLYFYWYRQILGQKVEFLVSFYNNEISEKSEIFDDQFSVERPDGSNFTLKIRSTKLEDSAMYFCASSYEDEAFFGQGTRLTVV.

Notes on this clonotype: One end of the junction fails to match germline, which may point to a read error. The rearrangement links TRBV4-1 to TRBJ2-3, with a weak D call TRBD2 (5 bases). Per germline, CDR1 MGHRA and CDR2 YSYEKL. CDR3 length equals 15 residues. CDR3 in DNA: TGCGCCAGCAGCCCGCGAGCGGTAGTGATTGATACTCAGTATTTT. As protein: CASSPRAVVIDTQYF.

In its sample, this clonotype was seen many times. The chain couples TRBV4-3 to TRBJ2-7, with D perhaps TRBD2 (5 bases). The CDR3 runs to 13 residues. Trimming pared 1 base from V and 6 bases from J, leaving 10 bases between. From germline, CDR1 is LGHNA and CDR2 YSLEER. In DNA, the CDR3 is TGCGCCAGCAGCCAAGTTGGGGAGTCCGAGCAGTACTTC. It specifies CASSQVGESEQYF.

Comments on this clonotype: A read error may account for a junction end that differs from germline. The chain employs TRBV4-1 and TRBJ2-2, with D tentatively TRBD1 or TRBD2 (5 bases each). In germline, CDR1 is MGHRA, CDR2 YSYEKL. This CDR3 is 18 amino acids long. CDR3 sequence (DNA): TGCACCAGCAGCCAACCCGCCAGAGGGGTCGGGGACACCGGGGAGCTGTTTTTT. Protein sequence: CTSSQPARGVGDTGELFF.

For this clonotype: A read error is likely, as this CDR3 ends without the conserved phenylalanine or tryptophan. J is TRBJ2-1 and V is TRBV4-3, with D maybe TRBD2 (5 bases). CDR3 length: 16 amino acids. The germline V gene has CDR1 LGHNA and CDR2 YSLEER. CDR3 protein: CASNQDVAGSYYEQFL. CDR3 in DNA: TGCGCCAGCAATCAAGATGTGGCGGGCTCCTACTATGAGCAGTTCCTC.

For the CDR3, the DNA is TGTGCCAGCAGCATCGCGCCTCAGCTTGAGCAGTACTTC. It is translated as CASSIAPQLEQYF. The V and J genes are TRBV11-3 and TRBJ2-1; D unclear. The last part of the DNA fits TRBJ2-7 better; the J call may be wrong. Germline V gives CDR1 SGHNT, CDR2 YENEEA. The CDR3 contains 13 residues.

The V and J genes are TRBV5-4 and TRBJ1-6; D remains unclear. Germline CDR1 reads SGHNT; CDR2 reads YYREEE (reference sequence). This CDR3 spans 15 amino acids. V lost 0 bases and J 16 bases, leaving 20 bases between the germline ends. The CDR3 DNA reads as TGTGCCAGCAGCTTGGCCCGGGGTGAGAATTCATCACTCCACTTT. This translates into CASSLARGENSSLHF.

Concerning this clonotype: In this CDR3 the conserved last residue, phenylalanine or tryptophan, is missing, so a read error is likely. CDR3 coding DNA: TGTGCTAGCAGCCAAGGGGACGGAAGACCCCTCCACTAT. Translated, it gives CASSQGDGRPLHY. The chain has TRBV14 and TRBJ1-6; a weak D match, TRBD1 (5 bases). CDR1 is SGHDN, CDR2 FVKESK, per germline. The CDR3 is 13 residues long.

A remark on this clonotype: Here the CDR3 omits its conserved ending phenylalanine or tryptophan, so a read error is the likely source. The rearrangement links TRBV6-1 to TRBJ2-7; weak D call: TRBD2 (5 bases). Germline CDR1 is MNHNS and CDR2 is SASEGT. This CDR3 contains 11 residues. In DNA, the CDR3 is TGTGCCAGCAGCGGACTCTACGAACAGTACATC. Translation gives CASSGLYEQYI.

This clonotype was counted only a few times. Possible read error: a much larger clone is one base away. V usage is TRBV30 and J usage is TRBJ1-1, with D possibly matching TRBD1 (5 bases). The CDR3 consists of 14 residues. CDR1 and CDR2 from the germline V gene are GTSNPN and SVGIG (reference sequence). With 5 bases removed from V and 1 base from J, the gap between germline ends came to 14 bases. The CDR3 DNA follows: TGTGCCTGGGGCGTTCTTGGGGCGAACACTGAAGCTTTCTTT. Protein sequence: CAWGVLGANTEAFF.

Notes on this clonotype: Relative to the germline gene, one junction end is altered; a read error may explain this. The V gene is TRBV4-1, the J gene TRBJ2-7; D not certain. There are 13 residues in the CDR3. Germline V lookup: CDR1 MGHRA, CDR2 YSYEKL. As DNA, the CDR3 is TGCGCCAGCAGGCAAGATGGTCAGGACGAGGAGTACTTC. Translation: CASRQDGQDEEYF.

The rearrangement uses TRBV11-2 and TRBJ2-1, with 8 bases lining up with TRBD2. The CDR3 loop spans 17 amino acids. Looked up from germline, CDR1 is SGHAT and CDR2 is FQNNGV. The CDR3, as DNA: TGTTTCAGTAGCCCCCGCGGTAGCGGGATTATCTACAATGAGCAGTTCTTC. Its translation is CFSSPRGSGIIYNEQFF.

Of note for this clonotype: One junction end disagrees with the germline gene, perhaps due to a read error. The chain carries TRBV6-1 and TRBJ2-3, with D maybe TRBD2 (6 bases). Germline loops: CDR1 MNHNS, CDR2 SASEGT. CDR3 length equals 15 residues. For the CDR3, the DNA is TGTGCCAGCGGTGTTCGGGGGAATCGAGCAGATACGCAGTATTTC. Translating it yields CASGVRGNRADTQYF.

Remarks on this clonotype: In this CDR3 the conserved last residue, phenylalanine or tryptophan, is missing, so a read error is likely. The J gene is TRBJ1-5, the V gene TRBV5-1; the D gene is possibly TRBD1 (5 bases). Trimming removed 7 bases from V and 4 bases from J, with 18 bases in between. From germline, CDR1 is SGHRS and CDR2 YFSETQ. The CDR3 consists of 15 residues. The CDR3 protein is CASVTSREWNQPQHR. CDR3 sequence (DNA): TGCGCCAGCGTCACCAGCAGGGAATGGAATCAGCCCCAGCATCGT.

Worth noting for this clonotype: A junction end diverges from the germline sequence, so it may reflect a read error. The J gene is TRBJ1-1, the V gene TRBV6-2 or TRBV6-3, with D unresolved. Per the germline V gene, CDR1 is MNHEY and CDR2 is SVGEGT. The CDR3 is 14 residues long. The CDR3 sequence: CTSSYRGDGTEAFF. In nucleotides, the CDR3 is TGTACCAGCAGTTACCGGGGAGATGGCACTGAAGCTTTCTTT.

Comments on this clonotype: Since the CDR3 does not end with the conserved phenylalanine or tryptophan, this likely comes from a read error. The chain recombines TRBV11-1 with TRBJ1-6; TRBD1 is a possible D gene (5 bases). The CDR3 length is 13 residues. Germline V CDR1 and CDR2: SGHAT, FQDESV (reference sequence). The germline V and J ends were trimmed by 4 bases and 8 bases, with 9 bases remaining between them. Written as DNA, the CDR3 is TGTGCCAGCAGCTGGACACTCGATTCACCCCTCCACTCT. Protein: CASSWTLDSPLHS.

With regard to this clonotype: An end of the junction differs from the germline gene, which may be a read error. This sequence joins TRBV6-6 and TRBJ1-1; 8 nucleotides agree with TRBD1. The CDR3 loop spans 16 amino acids. Germline-derived CDR1 and CDR2 are MNHNY and SVGAGI (reference sequence). CDR3 DNA sequence: TGTGTCAGCAATTACGCCCCCGGGACAGGTGGGCCTGAAGCTTTCTTT. As protein: CVSNYAPGTGGPEAFF.

V gene TRBV11-2 combines with J gene TRBJ2-3; no firm D call. The germline V and J ends were trimmed by 5 bases and 5 bases, with 14 bases remaining between them. Germline CDR1 SGHAT, CDR2 FQNNGV. This CDR3 comprises 14 residues. This CDR3 is CASSPPGRVDTQYF. The CDR3 DNA sequence: TGTGCCAGCAGCCCTCCGGGCCGGGTAGATACGCAGTATTTT.

The gene calls are TRBV11-1 and TRBJ2-7, with D maybe TRBD2 (6 bases). This CDR3 has 14 residues. CDR1 and CDR2 from the germline V gene are SGHAT and FQDESV (reference sequence). Deletions cut 8 bases from V and 4 bases from J, with 18 bases between. In DNA form, the CDR3 reads TGTGCCAGCTTAACGGGATCGGGAGAATACGAGCAGTACTTC. Residues: CASLTGSGEYEQYF.